A single sample is the source of the 9 T cell receptor beta chains below, sequenced in a study of blood T cell repertoires in COVID-19. Libraries were prepared by immunoSEQ multiplex PCR; TCRdb keeps only in-frame clonotypes and omits some of them. The table lists tens of thousands of clones, more than 70% of them singletons. The sample comprised peripheral blood. These TCRs come from a human donor in a cohort sampled during active COVID-19.

This clone was observed a few times. The J gene is TRBJ2-7, the V gene TRBV4-3, with 9 bases fitting TRBD1. Germline V lookup: CDR1 LGHNA, CDR2 YSLEER. This CDR3 contains 15 residues. The V gene end was trimmed by 0 bases and the J gene end by 5 bases; junction bases not matched to a gene: 5. Written as DNA, the CDR3 is TGCGCCAGCAGCCAAGATGGGACAGGGACTAACGAGCAGTACTTC. This translates into CASSQDGTGTNEQYF.

This clone was seen once. This sequence joins TRBV9 and TRBJ1-1; D might be TRBD1 (5 bases). CDR3 length: 13 residues. The V gene lost 2 bases and the J gene lost 4 bases, with 9 bases spanning the gap. Germline loops: CDR1 SGDLS, CDR2 YYNGEE. Here the CDR3 reads CASSVPGVTEAFF. CDR3 sequence (DNA): TGTGCCAGCAGCGTCCCGGGGGTCACTGAAGCTTTCTTT.

The chain carries TRBV7-9 and TRBJ2-5; no definite D call. CDR1 is SEHNR, CDR2 FQNEAQ, per germline (reference sequence). V lost 1 base, J lost 5 bases, and 8 bases lay in between. This CDR3 has 13 residues. CDR3 in amino acids: CASSLVARETQYF. The CDR3 region has the DNA TGTGCCAGCAGCTTAGTTGCTCGGGAGACCCAGTACTTC.

V usage is TRBV19 and J usage is TRBJ2-1, with TRBD2 matching over 8 bases. CDR3 length equals 16 residues. The germline V gene has CDR1 LNHDA and CDR2 SQIVND (reference sequence). The V and J ends lost 4 bases and 5 bases, in that order; junction bases with no gene match: 10. CDR3 amino acids: CASSNPFGRAHNEQFF. The DNA for the CDR3 is TGTGCCAGTAGTAACCCCTTCGGGAGGGCCCACAATGAGCAGTTCTTC.

The genes are TRBV6-5 and TRBJ1-5, with D unclear. The V end was cut by 6 bases, the J end by 2 bases, with 11 bases between. This CDR3 region has 14 residues. The germline V gene encodes CDR1 MNHEY and CDR2 SVGAGI. The CDR3 DNA reads as TGTGCCAGCAGGGACTATCTGGGCAATCAGCCCCAGCATTTT. Translated: CASRDYLGNQPQHF.

The sample holds a few counts of this clone. The chain couples TRBV4-3 to TRBJ2-3; 13 nucleotides agree with TRBD2. CDR3 size: 20 residues. The J segment lost 8 bases and the V segment lost 4 bases, leaving 21 bases of the junction unmatched. Germline CDR1 reads LGHNA; CDR2 reads YSLEER. This CDR3 reads CASSRGQGTENGLAGVTQYF. The CDR3 nucleotides are TGCGCCAGCAGCCGAGGACAGGGGACTGAAAACGGACTAGCGGGAGTTACGCAGTATTTT.

This chain links TRBV5-1 with TRBJ2-4; tentatively, D is TRBD1 (6 bases). The V and J ends lost 4 bases and 5 bases respectively, with 22 bases between them. Per the germline V gene, CDR1 is SGHRS and CDR2 is YFSETQ. The CDR3 length is 17 residues. In DNA form, the CDR3 reads TGCGCCAGCAGCCCGGACAGCAGGTTACAGGCCGAAAACATTCAGTACTTC. Its protein is CASSPDSRLQAENIQYF.

This rearrangement joins TRBV5-1 to TRBJ2-5; 9 bases fit TRBD2. This CDR3 comprises 16 residues. Unmatched junction bases numbered 4, after V lost 0 bases and J lost 1 base. CDR1 is SGHRS, CDR2 YFSETQ, per germline. This CDR3 is CASSLEAGGSQETQYF. The CDR3 nucleotides read TGCGCCAGCAGCTTGGAGGCGGGGGGGTCCCAAGAGACCCAGTACTTC.

V and J are TRBV6-2 or TRBV6-3 and TRBJ2-1; 7 positions match TRBD2. V lost 4 bases, J lost 5 bases, and 5 bases stayed unmatched. CDR3 size: 14 residues. In germline, CDR1 is MNHEY, CDR2 SVGEGT. In DNA form, the CDR3 reads TGTGCCAGCAGTTTCAGGCTAGCGGACAATGAGCAGTTCTTC. Its protein product is CASSFRLADNEQFF.